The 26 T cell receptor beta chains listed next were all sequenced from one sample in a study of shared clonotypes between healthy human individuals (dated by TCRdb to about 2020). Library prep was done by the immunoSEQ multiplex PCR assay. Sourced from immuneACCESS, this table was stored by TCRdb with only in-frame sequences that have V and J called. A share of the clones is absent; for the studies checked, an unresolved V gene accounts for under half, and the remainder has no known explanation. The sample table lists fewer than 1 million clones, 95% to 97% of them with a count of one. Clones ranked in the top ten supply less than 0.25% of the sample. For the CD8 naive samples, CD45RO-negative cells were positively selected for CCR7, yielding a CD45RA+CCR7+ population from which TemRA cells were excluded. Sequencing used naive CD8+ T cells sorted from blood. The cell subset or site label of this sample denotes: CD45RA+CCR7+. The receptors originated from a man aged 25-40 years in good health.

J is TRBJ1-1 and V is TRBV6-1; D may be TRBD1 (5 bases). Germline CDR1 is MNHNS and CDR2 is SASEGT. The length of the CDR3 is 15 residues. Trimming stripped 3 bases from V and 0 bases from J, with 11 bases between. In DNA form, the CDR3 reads TGTGCCAGCAGTGAGCCGGGACCCCTGAACACTGAAGCTTTCTTT. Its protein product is CASSEPGPLNTEAFF.

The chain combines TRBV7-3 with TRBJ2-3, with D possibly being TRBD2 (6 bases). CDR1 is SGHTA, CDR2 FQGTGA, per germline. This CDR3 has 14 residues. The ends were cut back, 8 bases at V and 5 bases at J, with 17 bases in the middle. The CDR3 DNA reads TGTGCCAGCTCGAGGAGGGGAGATGAAGATACGCAGTATTTT. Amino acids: CASSRRGDEDTQYF. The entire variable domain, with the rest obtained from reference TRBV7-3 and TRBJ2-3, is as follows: GAGVSQTPSNKVTEKGKYVELRCDPISGHTALYWYRQSLGQGPEFLIYFQGTGAADDSGLPNDRFFAVRPEGSVSTLKIQRTERGDSAVYLCASSRRGDEDTQYFGPGTRLTVL.

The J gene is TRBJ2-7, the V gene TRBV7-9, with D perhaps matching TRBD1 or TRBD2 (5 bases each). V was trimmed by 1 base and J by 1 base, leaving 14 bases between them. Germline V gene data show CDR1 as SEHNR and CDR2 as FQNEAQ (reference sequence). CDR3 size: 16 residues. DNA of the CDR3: TGTGCCAGCAGCTTAGAAATCGGGGACGGTTCCTACGAGCAGTACTTC. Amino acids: CASSLEIGDGSYEQYF.

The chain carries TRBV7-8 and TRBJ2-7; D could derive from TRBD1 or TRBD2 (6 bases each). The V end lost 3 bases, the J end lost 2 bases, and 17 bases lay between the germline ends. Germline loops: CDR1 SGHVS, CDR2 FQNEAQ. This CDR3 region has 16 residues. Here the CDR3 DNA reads TGTGCCAGCAGCTTTTTTAGAAGGGGGGTCGCCTACGAGCAGTACTTC. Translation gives CASSFFRRGVAYEQYF.

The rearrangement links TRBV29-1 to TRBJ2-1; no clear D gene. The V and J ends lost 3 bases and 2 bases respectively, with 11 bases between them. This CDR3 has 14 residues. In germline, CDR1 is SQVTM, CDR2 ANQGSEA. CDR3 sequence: CSVEASRAYNEQFF. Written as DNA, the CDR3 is TGCAGCGTTGAGGCTAGTCGCGCCTACAATGAGCAGTTCTTC.

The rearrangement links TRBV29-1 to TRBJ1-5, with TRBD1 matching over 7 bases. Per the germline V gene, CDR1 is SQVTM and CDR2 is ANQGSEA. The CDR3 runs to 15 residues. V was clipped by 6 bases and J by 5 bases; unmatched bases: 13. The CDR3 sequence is CSVDIGQVEDQPQHF. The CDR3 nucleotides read TGCAGCGTGGATATCGGACAGGTGGAGGATCAGCCCCAGCATTTT.

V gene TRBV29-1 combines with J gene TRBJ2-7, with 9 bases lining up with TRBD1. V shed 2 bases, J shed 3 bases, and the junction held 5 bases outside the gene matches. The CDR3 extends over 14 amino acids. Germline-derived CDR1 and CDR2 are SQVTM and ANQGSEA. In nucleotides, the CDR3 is TGCAGCGTTGAACTACCGGGACAGGGCTACGAGCAGTACTTC. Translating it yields CSVELPGQGYEQYF.

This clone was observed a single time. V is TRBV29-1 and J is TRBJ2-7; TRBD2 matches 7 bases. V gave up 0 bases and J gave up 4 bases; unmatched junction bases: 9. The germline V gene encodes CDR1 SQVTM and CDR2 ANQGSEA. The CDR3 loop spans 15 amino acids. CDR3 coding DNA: TGCAGCGTTGAAGATGGGCGGGACTACCCGTACGAGCAGTACTTC. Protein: CSVEDGRDYPYEQYF.

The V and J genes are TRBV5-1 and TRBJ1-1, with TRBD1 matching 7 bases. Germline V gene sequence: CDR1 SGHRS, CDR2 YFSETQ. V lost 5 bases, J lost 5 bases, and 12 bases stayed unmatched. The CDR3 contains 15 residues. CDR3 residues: CASRDSGGRKTEAFF. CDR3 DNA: TGCGCCAGCAGGGACTCAGGGGGTAGGAAAACTGAAGCTTTCTTT.

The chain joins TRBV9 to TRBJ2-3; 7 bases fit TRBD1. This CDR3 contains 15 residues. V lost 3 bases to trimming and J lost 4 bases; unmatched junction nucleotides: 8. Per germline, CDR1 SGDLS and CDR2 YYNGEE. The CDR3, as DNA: TGTGCCAGCAGCGGACAGGGTCCCCCGCCAGATACGCAGTATTTT. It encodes CASSGQGPPPDTQYF. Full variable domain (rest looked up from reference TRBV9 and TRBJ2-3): DSGVTQTPKHLITATGQRVTLRCSPRSGDLSVYWYQQSLDQGLQFLIQYYNGEERAKGNILERFSAQQFPDLHSELNLSSLELGDSALYFCASSGQGPPPDTQYFGPGTRLTVL.

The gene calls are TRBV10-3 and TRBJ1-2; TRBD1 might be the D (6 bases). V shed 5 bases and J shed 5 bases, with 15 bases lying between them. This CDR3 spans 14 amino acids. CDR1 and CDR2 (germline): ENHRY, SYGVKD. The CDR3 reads CAISYRDGEYGYTF. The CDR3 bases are TGTGCCATCAGTTACAGGGATGGGGAGTATGGCTACACCTTC.

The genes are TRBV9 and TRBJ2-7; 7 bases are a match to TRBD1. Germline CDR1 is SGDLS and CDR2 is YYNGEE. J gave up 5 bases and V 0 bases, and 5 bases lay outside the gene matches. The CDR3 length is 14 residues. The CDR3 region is CASSVAGTVDEQYF. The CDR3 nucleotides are TGTGCCAGCAGCGTAGCTGGGACAGTAGACGAGCAGTACTTC.

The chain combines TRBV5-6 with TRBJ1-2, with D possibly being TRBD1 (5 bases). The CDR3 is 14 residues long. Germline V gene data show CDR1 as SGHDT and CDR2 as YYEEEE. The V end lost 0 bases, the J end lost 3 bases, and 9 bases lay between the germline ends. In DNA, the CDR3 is TGTGCCAGCAGCTTGGACTCGGGGGACTATGGCTACACCTTC. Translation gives CASSLDSGDYGYTF.

The CDR3 protein is CASSSRQNPYEQYF. The CDR3 coding sequence is TGTGCCAGCAGCTCAAGACAGAATCCCTACGAGCAGTACTTC. The chain recombines TRBV11-3 with TRBJ2-7; the D gene is possibly TRBD1 (5 bases). Trimming took 4 bases from V and 2 from J, leaving 12 bases between them. Germline lookup yields CDR1 SGHNT and CDR2 YENEEA. The CDR3 extends over 14 amino acids.

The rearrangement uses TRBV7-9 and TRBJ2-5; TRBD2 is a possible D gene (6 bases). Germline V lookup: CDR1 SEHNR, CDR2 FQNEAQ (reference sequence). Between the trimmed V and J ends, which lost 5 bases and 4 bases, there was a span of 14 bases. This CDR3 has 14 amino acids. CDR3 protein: CASSESLRGETQYF. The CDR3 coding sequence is TGTGCCAGCAGCGAGTCGTTGCGGGGAGAGACCCAGTACTTC.

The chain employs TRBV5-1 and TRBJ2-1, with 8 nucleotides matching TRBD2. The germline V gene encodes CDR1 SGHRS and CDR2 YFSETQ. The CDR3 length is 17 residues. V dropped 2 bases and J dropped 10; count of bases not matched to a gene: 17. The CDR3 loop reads CASSLPTLSGSNWEQFF. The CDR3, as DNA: TGCGCCAGCAGCTTACCTACTCTCAGCGGGAGTAATTGGGAGCAGTTCTTC.

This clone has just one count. The CDR3 DNA reads TGTGCCAGCAGCTTTGGCCTTCGTGGATTAAGCACGGACACAGATACGCAGTATTTT. This sequence encodes CASSFGLRGLSTDTDTQYF. This chain uses TRBV11-2 with TRBJ2-3; D remains ambiguous. V dropped 3 bases and J dropped 2 bases, with 24 bases sitting between them. Germline values: CDR1 SGHAT, CDR2 FQNNGV. This CDR3 comprises 19 residues.

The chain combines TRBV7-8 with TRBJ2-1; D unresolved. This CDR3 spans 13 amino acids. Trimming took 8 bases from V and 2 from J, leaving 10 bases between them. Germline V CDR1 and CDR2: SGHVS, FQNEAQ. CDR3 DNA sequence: TGTGCCAGCGGCAAAACCCCCTACAATGAGCAGTTCTTC. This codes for CASGKTPYNEQFF.

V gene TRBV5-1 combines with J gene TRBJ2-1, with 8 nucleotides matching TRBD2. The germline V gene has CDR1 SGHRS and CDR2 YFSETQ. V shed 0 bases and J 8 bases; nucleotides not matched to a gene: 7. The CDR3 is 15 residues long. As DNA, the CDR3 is TGCGCCAGCAGCTTGGAGCGGGAGAGTTTAGATGAGCAGTTCTTC. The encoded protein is CASSLERESLDEQFF. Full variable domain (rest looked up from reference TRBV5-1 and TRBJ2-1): KAGVTQTPRYLIKTRGQQVTLSCSPISGHRSVSWYQQTPGQGLQFLFEYFSETQRNKGNFPGRFSGRQFSNSRSEMNVSTLELGDSALYLCASSLERESLDEQFFGPGTRLTVL.

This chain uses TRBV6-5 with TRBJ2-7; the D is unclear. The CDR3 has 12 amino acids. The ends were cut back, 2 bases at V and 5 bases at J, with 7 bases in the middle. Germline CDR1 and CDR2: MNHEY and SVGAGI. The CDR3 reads CASSYLGDEQYF. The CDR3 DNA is TGTGCCAGCAGTTACCTTGGCGACGAGCAGTACTTC.

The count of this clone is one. The CDR3 bases are TGTGCCAGCAGTACCCGTAGCGGCGACACAGATACGCAGTATTTT. Protein sequence: CASSTRSGDTDTQYF. V usage is TRBV28 and J usage is TRBJ2-3; TRBD2 is a possible D gene (6 bases). With 5 bases removed from V and 2 bases from J, the gap between germline ends came to 14 bases. Germline assignment: CDR1 MDHEN and CDR2 SYDVKM. CDR3 length equals 15 residues.

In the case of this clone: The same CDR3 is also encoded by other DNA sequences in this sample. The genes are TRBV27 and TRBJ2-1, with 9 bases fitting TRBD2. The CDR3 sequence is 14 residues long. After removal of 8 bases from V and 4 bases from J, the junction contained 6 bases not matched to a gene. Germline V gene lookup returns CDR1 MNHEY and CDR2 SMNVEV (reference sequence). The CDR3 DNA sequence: TGTGCCAGCTCTAGCGGGACTGTTTACAATGAGCAGTTCTTC. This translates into CASSSGTVYNEQFF.

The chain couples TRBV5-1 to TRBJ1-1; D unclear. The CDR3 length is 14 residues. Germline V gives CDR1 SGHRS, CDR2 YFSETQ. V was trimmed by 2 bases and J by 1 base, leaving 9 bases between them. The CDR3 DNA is TGCGCCAGCAGCTTTCTTAAGGGGAACACTGAAGCTTTCTTT. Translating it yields CASSFLKGNTEAFF.

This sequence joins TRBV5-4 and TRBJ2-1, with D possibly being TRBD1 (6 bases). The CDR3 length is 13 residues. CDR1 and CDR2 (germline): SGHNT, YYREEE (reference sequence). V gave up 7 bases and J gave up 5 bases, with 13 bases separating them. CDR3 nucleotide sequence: TGTGCCAGCGCCGATTCAGGGGACAATGAGCAGTTCTTC. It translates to CASADSGDNEQFF.

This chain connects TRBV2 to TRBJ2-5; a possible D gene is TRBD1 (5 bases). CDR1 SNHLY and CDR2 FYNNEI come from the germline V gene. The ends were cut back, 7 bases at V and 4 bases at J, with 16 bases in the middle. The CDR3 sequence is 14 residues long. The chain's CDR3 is CASIGAGSPETQYF. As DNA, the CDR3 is TGTGCCAGCATTGGGGCAGGGTCCCCAGAGACCCAGTACTTC.

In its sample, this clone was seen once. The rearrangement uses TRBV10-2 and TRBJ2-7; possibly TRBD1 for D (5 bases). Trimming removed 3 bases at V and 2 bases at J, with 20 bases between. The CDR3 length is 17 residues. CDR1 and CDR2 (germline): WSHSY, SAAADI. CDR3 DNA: TGCGCCAGCAGTGATCTAAAGGGGTCCCTGCGGCCCTACGAGCAGTACTTC. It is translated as CASSDLKGSLRPYEQYF.